A selection of T cell receptor beta chains follows, all from one sample in a study of CD8 T cells in Susac syndrome. TCRdb analysed the immunoSEQ multiplex PCR reads with MiXCR anew, one entry per CDR3 protein. This sample has some 150,000 distinct CDR3 sequences; 94% occur once, and the top ten carry under 0.095%. The sequenced sample was CD4+ T cells from PBMCs. The origin of the receptors is a human donor in good health. The CDR3 runs from the conserved cysteine through the conserved F or W. D genes are given only for firm matches. Some rows have no size entry. The others give once, few or many, or a class for an expanded clone.

TRBJ2-1	TRBV10-3	.	.	CAISEGQNSYNEQFF	TGTGCCATCAGTGAGGGGCAGAACTCCTACAATGAGCAGTTCTTC
TRBJ2-5	TRBV11-2	TRBD2	.	CASSVPSLEDVLAGEGETQYF	TGTGCCAGCAGCGTACCATCCTTAGAGGATGTACTAGCGGGGGAGGGAGAGACCCAGTACTTC
TRBJ2-1	TRBV5-1	.	.	CASSATGTDEQFF	TGCGCCAGCAGCGCGACTGGGACGGATGAGCAGTTCTTC
TRBJ2-2	TRBV18	.	.	CASSPLANTGELFF	TGTGCCAGCTCACCATTGGCGAACACCGGGGAGCTGTTTTTT
TRBJ1-5	TRBV5-1	.	.	CASSLVPGESNQPQHF	TGCGCCAGCAGCTTGGTACCGGGGGAAAGCAATCAGCCCCAGCATTTT
TRBJ2-1	TRBV7-9	TRBD2	.	CASRVAGGALNEQFF	TGTGCCAGCAGAGTAGCGGGAGGGGCTCTCAATGAGCAGTTCTTC
TRBJ2-7	TRBV27	TRBD2	.	CASSLTASGMGEQYF	TGTGCCAGCAGTTTAACGGCTAGCGGGATGGGCGAGCAGTACTTC
TRBJ2-1	TRBV7-2	.	.	CASRPPGRLGGYNEQFF	TGTGCCAGCAGACCTCCGGGACGCCTGGGGGGTTACAATGAGCAGTTCTTC
TRBJ1-4	TRBV30	.	.	CAWGRRNEKLFF	TGTGCCTGGGGTCGGCGAAATGAAAAACTGTTTTTT
TRBJ1-2	TRBV15	TRBD1	.	CATSREGTVSPYGYTF	TGTGCCACCAGCAGAGAAGGGACAGTTTCGCCCTATGGCTACACCTTC
TRBJ2-3	TRBV7-3	TRBD2	once	CASTWAGGGTQYF	TGTGCCAGCACCTGGGCGGGGGGAGGTACGCAGTATTTT
TRBJ2-7	TRBV19	TRBD2	.	CASSDSGTRGSEQYF	TGTGCCAGTAGCGATTCCGGGACTAGGGGGTCTGAGCAGTACTTC
TRBJ1-1	TRBV7-9	TRBD1	.	CASSLSGTGQSEAFF	TGTGCCAGCAGCTTAAGTGGGACAGGGCAATCTGAAGCTTTCTTT
TRBJ1-5	TRBV13	.	.	CASSRNRMPNQPQHF	TGTGCCAGCAGCAGAAACAGGATGCCAAATCAGCCCCAGCATTTT
TRBJ1-2	TRBV18	.	.	CASSPPRASTDYGYTF	TGTGCCAGCTCACCACCGAGGGCATCGACTGACTATGGCTACACCTTC
TRBJ2-1	TRBV9	TRBD2	.	CASSVVTSGLWGEQFF	TGTGCCAGCAGCGTAGTTACTAGCGGGTTATGGGGGGAGCAGTTCTTC
TRBJ2-7	TRBV3-1	TRBD1	.	CASSQDRGDEQYF	TGTGCCAGCAGCCAGGACAGGGGCGACGAGCAGTACTTC
TRBJ2-3	TRBV25-1	.	.	CASSEWGVNTQYF	TGTGCCAGCAGTGAATGGGGGGTAAATACGCAGTATTTT
TRBJ2-2	TRBV3-1	.	.	CASSQVGTPAGELFF	TGTGCCAGCAGCCAAGTTGGGACCCCGGCCGGGGAGCTGTTTTTT
TRBJ2-7	TRBV20-1	TRBD1	.	CSADNRDRASYEQYF	TGCAGTGCGGATAACCGGGACAGAGCAAGCTACGAGCAGTACTTC
TRBJ2-1	TRBV5-1	TRBD1	.	CASSFAGTGGWNNEQFF	TGCGCCAGCAGCTTTGCCGGGACAGGGGGCTGGAACAATGAGCAGTTCTTC
TRBJ2-5	TRBV5-4	.	.	CASSAMDTYETQYF	TGTGCCAGCAGCGCCATGGACACCTACGAGACCCAGTACTTC
TRBJ2-1	TRBV19	.	once	CASSIPALAGNEQFF	TGTGCCAGTAGTATCCCCGCGCTAGCAGGGAATGAGCAGTTCTTC
TRBJ2-3	TRBV7-9	TRBD1	few	CASSSGTGSDTQYF	TGTGCCAGCAGTTCCGGGACAGGTTCAGATACGCAGTATTTT
TRBJ2-1	TRBV5-1	TRBD2	.	CASTSAGLAGGGEQFF	TGCGCCAGCACGTCGGCCGGACTAGCGGGTGGGGGGGAGCAGTTCTTC
TRBJ1-5	TRBV27	.	.	CASRTRGDQPQHF	TGTGCCAGCAGAACCCGGGGGGATCAGCCCCAGCATTTT
TRBJ2-2	TRBV2	.	.	CASSEEVRGELFF	TGTGCCAGCAGTGAAGAGGTGCGGGGGGAGCTGTTTTTT
TRBJ2-7	TRBV20-1	.	.	CSADRGAGSYEQYF	TGCAGTGCGGATAGAGGGGCGGGGTCCTACGAGCAGTACTTC
TRBJ2-1	TRBV2	.	.	CASSPLRGSMNNEQFF	TGTGCCAGCAGTCCCCTACGGGGGAGTATGAACAATGAGCAGTTCTTC
TRBJ1-1	TRBV9	TRBD1	.	CASSVQGGTEAFF	TGTGCCAGCAGCGTACAGGGGGGCACTGAAGCTTTCTTT
TRBJ1-5	TRBV7-8	.	.	CASSLVGYRGGPQHF	TGTGCCAGCAGCTTAGTCGGTTATCGGGGAGGGCCCCAGCATTTT
TRBJ2-6	TRBV5-1	.	few	CASRVGVGANVLTF	TGCGCCAGCAGAGTAGGGGTCGGGGCCAACGTCCTGACTTTC
TRBJ2-1	TRBV3-1	TRBD2	.	CASSQERGLAGVYEQFF	TGTGCCAGCAGCCAAGAGCGGGGACTAGCGGGAGTTTATGAGCAGTTCTTC
TRBJ2-1	TRBV12-3/TRBV12-4	.	.	CASSLLGGGNEQFF	TGTGCCAGCAGTTTGCTAGGGGGGGGCAATGAGCAGTTCTTC
TRBJ2-3	TRBV9	.	.	CASSGGLGGSTDTQYF	TGTGCCAGCAGCGGTGGGCTAGGAGGTAGCACAGATACGCAGTATTTT
TRBJ2-3	TRBV9	.	.	CASSVGLDTQYF	TGTGCCAGCAGCGTAGGACTAGATACGCAGTATTTT
TRBJ2-7	TRBV12-3/TRBV12-4	TRBD1	.	CASSLRGHDPYEQYF	TGTGCCAGCAGTTTAAGGGGGCATGATCCCTACGAGCAGTACTTC
TRBJ2-5	TRBV3-1	.	.	CASSPILRRETQYF	TGTGCCAGCAGCCCTATACTTAGACGAGAGACCCAGTACTTC
TRBJ1-1	TRBV12-3/TRBV12-4	.	few	CASSFAGTEAFF	TGTGCCAGCAGTTTTGCTGGGACTGAAGCTTTCTTT
TRBJ2-2	TRBV2	TRBD2	.	CASTLAGVTGELFF	TGTGCCAGCACTCTAGCGGGAGTTACCGGGGAGCTGTTTTTT
TRBJ2-7	TRBV30	.	.	CAWSSSYEQYF	TGTGCCTGGAGTAGCAGCTACGAGCAGTACTTC
TRBJ2-3	TRBV5-4	TRBD2	.	CASSKGLAETDTQYF	TGTGCCAGCAGCAAGGGACTAGCGGAAACAGATACGCAGTATTTT